This T cell receptor beta chain was captured by sequencing in a study of blood T cells in healthy people across ages. The study's findings and limits: Age advanced and TCR beta diversity per million T cells fell, roughly linearly. CMV infection status of these donors was not known.

Trimming shortened V by 1 base and J by 7 bases, and 14 bases separated the two germline ends. The CDR3 has 14 amino acids. The germline gives CDR1 SGHRS, CDR2 YFSETQ. Sample-barcoded 5' priming and a J-beta primer mix drove a second PCR of roughly 6 to 12 cycles. Every cDNA molecule bore a tag from a template-switch adaptor containing 12 random nucleotides. Via MiXCR, TCRdb re-called the 5' RACE reads, giving one row per CDR3 protein. The sample yields 1.2 million to 1.5 million distinct CDR3 sequences, approximately 59% seen once. On this clonotype: Its antigen is undetermined.

Those donating, healthy Caucasian individuals from Russia, were aged roughly 6 to 95. This receptor was identified in a man younger than 35 in good health. Sequencing was performed on blood. The chain carries TRBV5-1 and TRBJ1-1; possible D gene TRBD1, 5 bases. CDR3 nucleotide sequence: TGCGCCAGCAGCTTGACAGGCCGAGGAGGTGAAGCTTTCTTT. Protein product: CASSLTGRGGEAFF.